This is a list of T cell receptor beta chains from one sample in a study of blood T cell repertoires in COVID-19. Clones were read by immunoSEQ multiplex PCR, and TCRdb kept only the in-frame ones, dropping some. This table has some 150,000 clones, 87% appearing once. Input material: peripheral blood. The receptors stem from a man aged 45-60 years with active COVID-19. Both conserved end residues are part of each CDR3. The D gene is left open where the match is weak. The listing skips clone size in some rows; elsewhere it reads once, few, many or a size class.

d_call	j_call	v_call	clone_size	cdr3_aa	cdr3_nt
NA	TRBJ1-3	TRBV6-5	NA	CASSYSGASGNTIYF	TGTGCCAGCAGTTATTCAGGGGCCTCTGGAAACACCATATATTTT
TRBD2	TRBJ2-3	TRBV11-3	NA	CASSLGVGTSGGTDTQYF	TGTGCCAGCAGCTTAGGAGTCGGAACTAGCGGGGGCACAGATACGCAGTATTTT
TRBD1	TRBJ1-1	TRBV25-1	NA	CASLGQGKESTEAFF	TGTGCCAGCCTAGGACAGGGGAAGGAGAGCACTGAAGCTTTCTTT
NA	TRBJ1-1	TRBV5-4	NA	CASSAQAVGTEAFF	TGTGCCAGCAGCGCACAGGCCGTGGGCACTGAAGCTTTCTTT
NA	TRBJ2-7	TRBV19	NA	CASTEGVQGPYEQYF	TGTGCCAGTACCGAGGGGGTACAGGGTCCCTACGAGCAGTACTTC
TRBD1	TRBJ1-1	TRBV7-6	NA	CASSSSSRGTGGEAFF	TGTGCCAGCAGCTCGTCGTCACGGGGGACAGGGGGCGAAGCTTTCTTT
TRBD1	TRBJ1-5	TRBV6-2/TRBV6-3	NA	CASSFGQGNQPQHF	TGTGCCAGCAGCTTTGGACAGGGTAATCAGCCCCAGCATTTT
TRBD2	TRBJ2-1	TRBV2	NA	CASSVGLAGTEQFF	TGTGCCAGCAGTGTCGGACTAGCGGGGACTGAGCAGTTCTTC
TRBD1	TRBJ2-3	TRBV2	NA	CASSDTGGGTDTQYF	TGTGCCAGCAGTGATACAGGGGGCGGGACAGATACGCAGTATTTT
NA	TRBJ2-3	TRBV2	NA	CASSEWQLGAESTDTQYF	TGTGCCAGCAGTGAGTGGCAACTAGGAGCGGAAAGCACAGATACGCAGTATTTT
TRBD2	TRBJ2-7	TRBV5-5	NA	CASSLEPSGTLGYEQYF	TGTGCCAGCAGCTTGGAGCCTAGCGGGACACTGGGCTACGAGCAGTACTTC
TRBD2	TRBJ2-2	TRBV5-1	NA	CASSLMRGGDTGELFF	TGCGCCAGCAGCTTGATGCGGGGGGGCGACACCGGGGAGCTGTTTTTT
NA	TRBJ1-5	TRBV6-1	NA	CASSEVIGLTGQPQHF	TGTGCCAGCAGTGAAGTTATAGGGTTGACAGGTCAGCCCCAGCATTTT
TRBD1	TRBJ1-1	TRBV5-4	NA	CASSLVTGGRMNTEAFF	TGTGCCAGCAGCTTGGTGACAGGGGGCAGGATGAACACTGAAGCTTTCTTT
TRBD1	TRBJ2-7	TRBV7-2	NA	CASSLTGGASYEQYF	TGTGCCAGCAGTTTGACAGGGGGCGCCTCCTACGAGCAGTACTTC
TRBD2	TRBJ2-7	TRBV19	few	CASATRGGYEQYF	TGTGCCAGTGCCACCCGGGGGGGCTACGAGCAGTACTTC